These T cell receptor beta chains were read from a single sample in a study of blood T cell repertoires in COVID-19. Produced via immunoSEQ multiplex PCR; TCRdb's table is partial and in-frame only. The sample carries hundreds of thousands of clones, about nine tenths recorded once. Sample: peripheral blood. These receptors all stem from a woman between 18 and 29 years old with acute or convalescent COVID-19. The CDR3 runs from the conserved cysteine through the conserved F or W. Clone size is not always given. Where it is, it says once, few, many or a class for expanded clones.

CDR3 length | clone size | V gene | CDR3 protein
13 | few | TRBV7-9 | CASSTSTRNRQYF
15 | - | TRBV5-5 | CASSLAVGVQETQYF
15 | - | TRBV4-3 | CASSQWQGATYEQYF
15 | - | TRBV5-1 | CASSFRDPGANVLTF
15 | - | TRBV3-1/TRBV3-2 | CASSPRLAGGHEQYF
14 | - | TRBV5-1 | CASSRTGVGSPLHF
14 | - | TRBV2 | CATLKGGVGTEAFF
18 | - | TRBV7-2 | CASSRDKEVLGNITEAFF
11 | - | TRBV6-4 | CATYDRSGYTF
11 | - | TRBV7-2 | CASSLPGRYTF
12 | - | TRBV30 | CAWSIIHTGYTF